The clone carrying this TCR beta chain was recorded at least ten times. Its antigen is as yet unknown. These data belong to a study of response to subunit inactivated influenza vaccine. The study's findings and limits: Authors suggested few new T cells are recruited by each seasonal influenza vaccination.

V gave up 6 bases and J gave up 2 bases, with 12 bases separating them. The CDR3 runs to 14 residues. The germline V gene has CDR1 ENHRY and CDR2 SYGVKD. Using its own MiXCR run on the RT-PCR reads, TCRdb lists one record per CDR3 protein. This table has around 790,000 distinct CDR3 sequences, 21% appearing once. Material: PBMCs from blood, obtained less than 6 days after vaccination. The chain has TRBV10-3 and TRBJ2-3; D is possibly TRBD1 (6 bases). The clonotype was recovered from a man between 45 and 60 years old who received an inactivated influenza vaccine. Written as DNA, the CDR3 is TGTGCCATCAGCGAGGACAGACCCACAGATACGCAGTATTTT. Protein sequence: CAISEDRPTDTQYF.